A selection of T cell receptor beta chains follows, all from one sample in a study of cytomegalovirus exposure and HLA in healthy donors. Some clones are missing from TCRdb's copy, which holds only in-frame ones; the method was immunoSEQ multiplex PCR. Of under 85,000 clones listed, roughly 74% are singletons. Sequenced: PBMCs. The receptors originated from a woman under 40 in good health and CMV-seropositive. Both conserved end residues are part of each CDR3. D genes are given only for firm matches. Expanded clones get a size class; other rows say once, few or many, or leave the size out.

v_gene	abundance	d_gene	j_gene	len	CDR3aa	CDR3nt
TRBV5-4	few	TRBD2	TRBJ2-7	18	CASSLVALAGVTSYEQYF	TGTGCCAGCAGCTTGGTTGCTCTAGCGGGAGTAACGTCCTACGAGCAGTACTTC
TRBV19	.	.	TRBJ2-1	14	CASSLRGQVNEQFF	TGTGCCAGTAGTTTACGCGGGCAGGTCAATGAGCAGTTCTTC
TRBV19	once	TRBD1	TRBJ2-5	13	CASRNRGQETQYF	TGTGCCAGTAGAAACAGGGGGCAAGAGACCCAGTACTTC
TRBV4-2	.	.	TRBJ2-7	15	CASRGAAMETYEQYF	TGTGCCAGCAGGGGGGCGGCCATGGAGACTTACGAGCAGTACTTC
TRBV5-4	.	.	TRBJ2-2	15	CASQGGGANTGELFF	TGTGCCAGCCAGGGGGGCGGCGCGAACACCGGGGAGCTGTTTTTT
TRBV2	.	.	TRBJ1-1	13	CASSVESHTEAFF	TGTGCCAGCAGTGTTGAGTCTCACACTGAAGCTTTCTTT
TRBV10-1	.	TRBD2	TRBJ2-7	15	CASSAGLAGIYEQYF	TGCGCCAGCAGTGCGGGACTAGCGGGAATCTACGAGCAGTACTTC
TRBV20-1	once	.	TRBJ2-7	11	CSTSRRGEQYF	TGCAGTACTTCCCGGAGGGGCGAGCAGTACTTC
TRBV2	.	.	TRBJ1-1	14	CASSADSLNTEAFF	TGTGCCAGCAGTGCCGACAGTCTGAACACTGAAGCTTTCTTT
TRBV2	.	.	TRBJ1-5	16	CASSEEGGYSNQPQHF	TGTGCCAGCAGTGAAGAGGGAGGTTATAGCAATCAGCCCCAGCATTTT
TRBV18	.	.	TRBJ2-7	14	CASSPAGMSYEQYF	TGTGCCAGCTCACCGGCAGGGATGTCCTACGAGCAGTACTTC
TRBV9	.	.	TRBJ1-1	15	CASSPYLQGGTEAFF	TGTGCCAGCAGCCCCTACCTTCAGGGCGGCACTGAAGCTTTCTTT
TRBV28	.	.	TRBJ1-2	13	CASSLSHRVGYTF	TGTGCCAGCAGTTTGTCACACAGGGTTGGCTACACCTTC
TRBV4-3	.	TRBD2	TRBJ2-2	15	CASRPLAGGTGELFF	TGCGCCAGCAGACCCCTAGCGGGGGGCACCGGGGAGCTGTTTTTT
TRBV6-1	few	.	TRBJ2-7	14	CASSAAKGAYEQYF	TGTGCCAGCAGTGCCGCCAAGGGGGCCTACGAGCAGTACTTC
TRBV7-6	.	.	TRBJ1-4	12	CASSFSSEKLFF	TGTGCCAGCAGCTTTTCTTCTGAAAAACTGTTTTTT
TRBV2	.	TRBD1	TRBJ2-7	14	CASSAGTVSYEQYF	TGTGCCAGCAGTGCCGGGACAGTCTCCTACGAGCAGTACTTC
TRBV4-2	.	TRBD2	TRBJ2-7	16	CASSQPSGLGAYEQYF	TGTGCCAGCAGCCAGCCTAGCGGCCTTGGGGCCTACGAGCAGTACTTC